This TCR beta chain is drawn from a study of blood T cell repertoires in COVID-19. Study details: COVID-19 samples, acute and convalescent, were from the United States, Italy and Spain. The analysed material was cDNA or gDNA that came from T cells, B-cell-depleted T cells, or PBMCs.

Germline V gene data show CDR1 as GTSNPN and CDR2 as SVGIG (reference sequence). The CDR3 sequence is 14 residues long. V was cut by 3 bases and J by 5 bases, with 16 bases left in between. Authors' analysis steps: By means of reference gene primer amplification, nucleated cell counts were estimated. Profiled with immunoSEQ multiplex PCR; TCRdb holds only in-frame clones, not every one. That table gives V, J and clone size, and the DNA gave D and trimming. The sample lists roughly 100,000 clones; around 83% were seen once. This chain joins TRBV30 and TRBJ1-2; TRBD1 might be the D (6 bases). Sequenced input: peripheral blood. The receptor was isolated from a human donor in a cohort sampled during active COVID-19. CDR3 DNA: TGTGCCTGGAGCGCCGGAAGGGGGGGTTATGGCTACACCTTC. As protein: CAWSAGRGGYGYTF.